The clone carrying this T cell receptor (beta chain) appeared once. As yet, its antigen is unknown. The repertoire was sequenced with immunoSEQ multiplex PCR; TCRdb's copy has only in-frame clones and lacks some. Here the sample spans tens of thousands of clones, 85% being singletons. This sample was taken from a study of OX40 agonist ivuxolimab in advanced cancers. Turning to the study itself: Three patients responded partially, comprising one with hepatocellular carcinoma and two with cutaneous melanoma. Study observations and caveats: Mean expanded clone counts were higher in CD8+ than CD4+ T cells. Several nonresponders also turned out to have low normalized T-cell clonal expansion.

This CDR3 region has 14 residues. Trimming shortened V by 7 bases and J by 4 bases, and 14 bases separated the two germline ends. Germline V gene sequence: CDR1 SGHRS, CDR2 YFSETQ. This receptor was taken from an adult with an advanced solid tumor such as melanoma, head and neck, liver or kidney cancer. The chain couples TRBV5-1 to TRBJ1-4, with D possibly TRBD1 on 6 matching bases. The sequences come from CD4+ or CD8+ T cells sorted from blood, collected in a trial of the OX40 agonist ivuxolimab. In DNA, the CDR3 is TGCGCCAGCGGCCGGGGGCACCATAATGAAAAACTGTTTTTT. This encodes CASGRGHHNEKLFF.